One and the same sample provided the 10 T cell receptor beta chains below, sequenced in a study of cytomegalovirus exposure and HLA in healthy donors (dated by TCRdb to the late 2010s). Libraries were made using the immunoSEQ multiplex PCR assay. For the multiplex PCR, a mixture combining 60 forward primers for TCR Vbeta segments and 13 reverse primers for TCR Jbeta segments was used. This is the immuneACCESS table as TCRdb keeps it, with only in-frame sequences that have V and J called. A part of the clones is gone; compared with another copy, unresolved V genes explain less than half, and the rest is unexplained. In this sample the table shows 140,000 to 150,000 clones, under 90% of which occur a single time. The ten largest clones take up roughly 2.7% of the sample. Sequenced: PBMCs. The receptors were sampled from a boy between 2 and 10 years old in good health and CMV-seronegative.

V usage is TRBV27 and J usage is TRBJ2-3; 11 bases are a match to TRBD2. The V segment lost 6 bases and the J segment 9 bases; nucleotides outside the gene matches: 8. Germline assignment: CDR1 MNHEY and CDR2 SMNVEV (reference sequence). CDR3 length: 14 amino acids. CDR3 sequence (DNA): TGTGCCAGCAGCACTAGCGGGAGCGCCCGGACGCAGTATTTT. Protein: CASSTSGSARTQYF.

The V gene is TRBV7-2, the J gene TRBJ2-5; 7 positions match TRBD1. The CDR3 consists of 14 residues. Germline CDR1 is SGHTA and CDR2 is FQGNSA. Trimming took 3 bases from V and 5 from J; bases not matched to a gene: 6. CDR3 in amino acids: CASSLDRLRETQYF. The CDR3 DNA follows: TGTGCCAGCAGCTTGGACAGGTTAAGGGAGACCCAGTACTTC.

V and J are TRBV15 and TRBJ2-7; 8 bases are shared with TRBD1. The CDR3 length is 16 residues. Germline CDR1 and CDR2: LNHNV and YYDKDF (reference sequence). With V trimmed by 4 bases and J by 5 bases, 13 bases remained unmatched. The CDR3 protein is CATSKKLIGQGNEQYF. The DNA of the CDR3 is TGTGCCACCAGCAAAAAGCTTATCGGACAGGGAAACGAGCAGTACTTC. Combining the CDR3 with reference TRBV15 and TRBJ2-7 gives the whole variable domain DAMVIQNPRYQVTQFGKPVTLSCSQTLNHNVMYWYQQKSSQAPKLLFHYYDKDFNNEADTPDNFQSRRPNTSFCFLDIRSPGLGDTAMYLCATSKKLIGQGNEQYFGPGTRLTVT.

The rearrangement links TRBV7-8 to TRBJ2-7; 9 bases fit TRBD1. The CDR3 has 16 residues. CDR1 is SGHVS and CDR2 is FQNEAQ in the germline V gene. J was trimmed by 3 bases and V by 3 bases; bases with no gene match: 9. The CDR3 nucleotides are TGTGCCAGCAGCTTCCAACGAACAGGGGGCATCTACGAGCAGTACTTC. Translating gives CASSFQRTGGIYEQYF.

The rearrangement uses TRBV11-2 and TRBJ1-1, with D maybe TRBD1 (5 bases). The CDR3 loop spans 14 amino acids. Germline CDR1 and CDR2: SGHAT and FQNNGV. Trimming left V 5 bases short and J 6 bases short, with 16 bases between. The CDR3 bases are TGTGCCAGCAGCCCTGGGGCCTGGTTTCCTGAAGCTTTCTTT. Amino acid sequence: CASSPGAWFPEAFF.

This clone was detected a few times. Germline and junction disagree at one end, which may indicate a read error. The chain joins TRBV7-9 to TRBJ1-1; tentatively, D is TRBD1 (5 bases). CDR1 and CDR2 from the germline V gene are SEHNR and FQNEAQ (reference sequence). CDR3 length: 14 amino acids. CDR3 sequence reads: CSSSRTRGGTEAFF. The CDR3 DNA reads TGTTCCAGCAGCCGAACCCGGGGGGGGACTGAAGCTTTCTTT. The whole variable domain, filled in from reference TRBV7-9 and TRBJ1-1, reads DTGVSQNPRHKITKRGQNVTFRCDPISEHNRLYWYRQTLGQGPEFLTYFQNEAQLEKSRLLSDRFSAERPKGSFSTLEIQRTEQGDSAMYLCSSSRTRGGTEAFFGQGTRLTVV.

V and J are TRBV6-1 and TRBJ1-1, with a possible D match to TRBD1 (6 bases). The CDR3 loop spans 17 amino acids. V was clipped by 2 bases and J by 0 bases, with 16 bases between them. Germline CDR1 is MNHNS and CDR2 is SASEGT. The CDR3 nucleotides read TGTGCCAGCAGTGAATATAACAGGGTGATCTTGAACACTGAAGCTTTCTTT. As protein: CASSEYNRVILNTEAFF.

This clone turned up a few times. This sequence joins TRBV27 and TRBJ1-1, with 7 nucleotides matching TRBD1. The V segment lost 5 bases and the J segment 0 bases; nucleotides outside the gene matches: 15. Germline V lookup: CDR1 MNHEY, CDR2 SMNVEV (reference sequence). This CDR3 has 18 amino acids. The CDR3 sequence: CASSPLFYWTGLNTEAFF. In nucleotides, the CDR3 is TGTGCCAGCAGTCCCCTCTTTTACTGGACAGGACTGAACACTGAAGCTTTCTTT.

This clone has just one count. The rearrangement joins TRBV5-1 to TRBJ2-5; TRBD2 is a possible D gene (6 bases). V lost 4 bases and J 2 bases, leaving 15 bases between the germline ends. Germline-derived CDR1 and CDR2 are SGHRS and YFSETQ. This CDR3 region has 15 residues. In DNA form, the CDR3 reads TGCGCCAGCAGCCTCGGGGGAGCGGGTCAAGAGACCCAGTACTTC. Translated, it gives CASSLGGAGQETQYF.

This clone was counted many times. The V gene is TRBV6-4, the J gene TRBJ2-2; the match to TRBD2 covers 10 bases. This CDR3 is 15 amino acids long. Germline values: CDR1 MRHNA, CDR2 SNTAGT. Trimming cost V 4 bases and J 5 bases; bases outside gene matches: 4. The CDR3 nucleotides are TGTGCCAGCAGTGCCGGGACTAGCGCTACCGGGGAGCTGTTTTTT. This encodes CASSAGTSATGELFF.